The entry below gives a single T cell receptor beta chain sequence along with its context. Which antigen it targets is not known. Base quality data are lacking; no much larger clone is found one base away. This specimen comes from a study of cytomegalovirus exposure and HLA in healthy donors (dated by TCRdb to about 2017). Broadly, across the study: According to a later analysis, the 120 or so validation repertoires were produced on the same platform as the 666 repertoires of the first cohort. The study was designed to test whether signatures of past pathogen exposure could be identified by cataloging public T cell receptors. A separate validation cohort of some 130 different subjects was used in addition to the approximately 700-subject first cohort. High-throughput TCR immunosequencing, statistical association of individual TCRs with disease status, and machine learning were combined to predict cytomegalovirus infection status.

The donors belonged to the validation cohort of around 130 subjects, which was separate from the roughly 670-subject first cohort. Library prep was done by the immunoSEQ multiplex PCR assay. Processing in the source paper ran as follows. A statistical classification framework was developed to diagnose cytomegalovirus status using the catalog of TCR beta chain sequences. This is the immuneACCESS table as TCRdb keeps it, with only in-frame sequences that have V and J called. A part of the clones is gone; compared with another copy, unresolved V genes explain less than half, and the rest is unexplained. V and J calls plus clone size are reproduced from that table; the DNA served to infer D and trimming. A total of tens of thousands of clones appear in this sample, approximately 97% of them only once. The ten largest clones add up to under 2.5% of the sample. What the authors observed across the whole study: In a later analysis, TCRs clustered in the first cohort were found to also tend to co-occur in the approximately 110 validation repertoires, with 90% to 95% of cluster scores above 0. The study gave a list of some 150 TCR beta chains associated with cytomegalovirus. All 120 or so repertoires were used to score co-occurrence in the validation cohort in a later analysis, because that analysis had no HLA typing for the cohort. The classifier was reported to diagnose cytomegalovirus status with high specificity and sensitivity in both the original and validation cohorts. Most TCR sequences were observed very rarely across donors, whereas some public TCRs were present in many individuals. Three of the identified cytomegalovirus-associated TCR beta chains were confirmed in vitro to be specific for cytomegalovirus antigens. The authors suggested that the approach could potentially be extended to other disease states and immunological phenotypes.

V has 0 bases trimmed and J has 2 bases trimmed; junction bases matching no gene number 6. The CDR3 holds 17 amino acids from the cysteine to the phenylalanine. Here the CDR3 DNA is all that survives: 51 bases in frame from base 1. CDR1 and CDR2 (LNHDA, SQIVND) derive from the germline V gene (reference sequence). The chain is assembled from TRBV19 and TRBJ1-5, with TRBD1 matching 8 junction bases. What was sequenced was PBMCs. This TCR derives from a man between 18 and 29 years old in good health and CMV-seronegative. The nucleotide sequence reads TGTGCCAGTAGTATAGAACTCGGGACAGGCGGCAATCAGCCCCAGCATTTT. Its protein is CASSIELGTGGNQPQHF.